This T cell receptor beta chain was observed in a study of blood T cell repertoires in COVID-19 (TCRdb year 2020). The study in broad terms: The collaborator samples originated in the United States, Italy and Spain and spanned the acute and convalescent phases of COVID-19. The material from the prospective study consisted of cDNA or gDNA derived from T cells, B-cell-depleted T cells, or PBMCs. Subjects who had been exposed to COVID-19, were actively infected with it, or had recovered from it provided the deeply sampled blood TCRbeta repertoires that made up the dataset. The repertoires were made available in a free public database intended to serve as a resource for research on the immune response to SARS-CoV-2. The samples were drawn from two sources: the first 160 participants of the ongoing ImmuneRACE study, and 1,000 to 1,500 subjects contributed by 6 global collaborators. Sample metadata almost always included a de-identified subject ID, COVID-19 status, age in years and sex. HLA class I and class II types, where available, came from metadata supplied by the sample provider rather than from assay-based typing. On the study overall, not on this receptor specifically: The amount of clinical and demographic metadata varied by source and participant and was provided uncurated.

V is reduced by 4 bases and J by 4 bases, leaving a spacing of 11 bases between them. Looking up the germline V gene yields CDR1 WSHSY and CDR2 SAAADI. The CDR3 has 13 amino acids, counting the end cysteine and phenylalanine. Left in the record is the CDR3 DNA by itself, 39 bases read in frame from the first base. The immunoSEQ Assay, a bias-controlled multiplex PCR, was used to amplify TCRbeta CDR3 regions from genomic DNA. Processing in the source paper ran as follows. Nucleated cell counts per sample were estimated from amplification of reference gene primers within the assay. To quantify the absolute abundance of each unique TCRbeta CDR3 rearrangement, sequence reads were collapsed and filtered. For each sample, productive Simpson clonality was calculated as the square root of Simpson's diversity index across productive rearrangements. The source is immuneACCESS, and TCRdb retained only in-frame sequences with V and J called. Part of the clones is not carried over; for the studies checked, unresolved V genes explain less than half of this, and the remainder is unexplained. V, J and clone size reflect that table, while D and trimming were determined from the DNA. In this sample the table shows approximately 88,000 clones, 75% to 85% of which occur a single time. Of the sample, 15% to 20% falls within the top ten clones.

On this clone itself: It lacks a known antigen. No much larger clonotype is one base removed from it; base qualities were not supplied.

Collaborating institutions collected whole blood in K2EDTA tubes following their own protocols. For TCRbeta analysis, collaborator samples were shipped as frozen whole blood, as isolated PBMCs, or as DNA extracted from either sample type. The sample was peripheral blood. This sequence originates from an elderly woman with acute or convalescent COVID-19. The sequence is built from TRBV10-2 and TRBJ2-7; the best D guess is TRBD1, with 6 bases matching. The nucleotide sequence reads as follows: TGCGCCAGCAGTGGGGGGCTGGGGTACGAGCAGTACTTC. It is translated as CASSGGLGYEQYF.